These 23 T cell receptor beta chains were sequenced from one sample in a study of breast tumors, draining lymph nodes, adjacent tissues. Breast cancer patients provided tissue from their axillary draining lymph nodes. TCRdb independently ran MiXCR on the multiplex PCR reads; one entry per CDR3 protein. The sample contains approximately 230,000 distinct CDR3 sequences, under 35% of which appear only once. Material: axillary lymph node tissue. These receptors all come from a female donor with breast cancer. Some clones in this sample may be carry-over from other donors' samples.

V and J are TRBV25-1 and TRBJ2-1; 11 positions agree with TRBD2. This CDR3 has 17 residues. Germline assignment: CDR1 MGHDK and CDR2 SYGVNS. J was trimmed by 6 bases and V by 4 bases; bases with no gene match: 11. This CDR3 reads CASSARDLAGGGNEQFF. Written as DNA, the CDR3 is TGTGCCAGCAGTGCTAGAGACCTAGCGGGAGGCGGCAATGAGCAGTTCTTC. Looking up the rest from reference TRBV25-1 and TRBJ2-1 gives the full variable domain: EADIYQTPRYLVIGTGKKITLECSQTMGHDKMYWYQQDPGMELHLIHYSYGVNSTEKGDLSSESTVSRIRTEHFPLTLESARPSHTSQYLCASSARDLAGGGNEQFFGPGTRLTVL.

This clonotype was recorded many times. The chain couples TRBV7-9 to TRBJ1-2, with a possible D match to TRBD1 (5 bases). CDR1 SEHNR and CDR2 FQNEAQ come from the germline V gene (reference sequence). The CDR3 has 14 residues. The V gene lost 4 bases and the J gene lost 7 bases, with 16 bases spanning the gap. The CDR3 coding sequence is TGTGCCAGCAGCTCTAGCCTAACTAGGGGTGGCTACACCTTC. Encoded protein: CASSSSLTRGGYTF.

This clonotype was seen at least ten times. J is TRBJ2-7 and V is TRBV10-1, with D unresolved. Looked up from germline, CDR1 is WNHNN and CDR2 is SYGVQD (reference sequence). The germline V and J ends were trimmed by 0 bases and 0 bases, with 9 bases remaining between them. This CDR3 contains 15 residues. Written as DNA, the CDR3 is TGCGCCAGCAGTGAGTCGACTGCCCTCTCCTACGAGCAGTACTTC. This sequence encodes CASSESTALSYEQYF.

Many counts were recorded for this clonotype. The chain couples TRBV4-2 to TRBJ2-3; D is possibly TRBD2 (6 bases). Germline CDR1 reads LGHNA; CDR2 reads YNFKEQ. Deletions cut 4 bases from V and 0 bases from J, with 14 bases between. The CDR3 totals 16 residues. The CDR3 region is CASSLAGGASTDTQYF. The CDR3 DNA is TGTGCCAGCAGCCTAGCTGGCGGGGCAAGCACAGATACGCAGTATTTT.

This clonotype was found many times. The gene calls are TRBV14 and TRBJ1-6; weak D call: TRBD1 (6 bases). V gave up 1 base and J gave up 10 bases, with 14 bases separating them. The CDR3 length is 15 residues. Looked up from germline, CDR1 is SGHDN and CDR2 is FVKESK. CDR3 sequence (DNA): TGTGCCAGCAGCCAAGTCCGCCAGGGGAGCTCACCCCTCCACTTT. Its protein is CASSQVRQGSSPLHF.

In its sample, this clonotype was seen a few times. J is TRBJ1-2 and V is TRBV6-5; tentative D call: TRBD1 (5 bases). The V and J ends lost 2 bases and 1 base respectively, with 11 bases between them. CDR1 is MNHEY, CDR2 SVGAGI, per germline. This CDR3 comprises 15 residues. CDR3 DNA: TGTGCCAGCAGTTACCGATTTGGGGGTAACTATGGCTACACCTTC. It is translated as CASSYRFGGNYGYTF.

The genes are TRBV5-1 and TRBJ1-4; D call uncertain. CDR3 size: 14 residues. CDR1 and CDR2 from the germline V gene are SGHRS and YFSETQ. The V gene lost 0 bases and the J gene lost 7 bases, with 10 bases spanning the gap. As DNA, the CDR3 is TGCGCCAGCAGCTTGGCCAACCGACCTGAAAAACTGTTTTTT. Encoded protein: CASSLANRPEKLFF.

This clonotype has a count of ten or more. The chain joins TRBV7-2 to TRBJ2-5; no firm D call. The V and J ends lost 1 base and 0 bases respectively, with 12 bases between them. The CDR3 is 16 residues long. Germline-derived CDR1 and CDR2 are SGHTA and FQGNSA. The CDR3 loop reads CASSLDGEANQETQYF. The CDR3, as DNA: TGTGCCAGCAGCTTAGATGGGGAAGCGAACCAAGAGACCCAGTACTTC.

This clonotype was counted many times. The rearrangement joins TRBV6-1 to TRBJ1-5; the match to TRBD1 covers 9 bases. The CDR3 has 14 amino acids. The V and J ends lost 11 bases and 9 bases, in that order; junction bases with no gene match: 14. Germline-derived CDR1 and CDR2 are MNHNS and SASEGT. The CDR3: CACSTGGGMMPQHF. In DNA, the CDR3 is TGTGCCTGTAGTACAGGGGGCGGGATGATGCCCCAGCATTTT.

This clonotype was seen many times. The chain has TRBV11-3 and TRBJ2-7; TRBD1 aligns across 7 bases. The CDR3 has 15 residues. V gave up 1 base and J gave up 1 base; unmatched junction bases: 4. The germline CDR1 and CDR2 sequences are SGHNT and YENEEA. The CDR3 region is CASSLVTGQSYEQYF. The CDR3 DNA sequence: TGTGCCAGCAGCTTAGTAACGGGACAGTCCTACGAGCAGTACTTC.

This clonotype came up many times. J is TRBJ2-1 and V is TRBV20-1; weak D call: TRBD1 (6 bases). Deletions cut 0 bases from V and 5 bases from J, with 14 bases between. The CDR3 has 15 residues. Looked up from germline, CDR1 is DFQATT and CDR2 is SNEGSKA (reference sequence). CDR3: CSARDLTGDNNEQFF. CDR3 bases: TGCAGTGCTAGAGATTTGACAGGTGACAACAATGAGCAGTTCTTC.

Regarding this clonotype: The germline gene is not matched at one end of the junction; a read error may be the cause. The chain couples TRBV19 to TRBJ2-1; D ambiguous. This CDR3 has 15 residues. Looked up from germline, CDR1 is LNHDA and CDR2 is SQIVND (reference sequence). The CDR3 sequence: CASSASWLASNQQFF. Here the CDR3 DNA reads TGTGCCAGTAGTGCTTCTTGGCTCGCGAGCAATCAGCAGTTCTTC.

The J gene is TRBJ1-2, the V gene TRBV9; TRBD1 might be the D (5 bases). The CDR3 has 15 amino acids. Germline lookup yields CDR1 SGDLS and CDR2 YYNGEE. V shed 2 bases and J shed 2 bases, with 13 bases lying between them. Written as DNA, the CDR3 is TGTGCCAGCAGCGTTGGGAGCGGGGACAACTATGGCTACACCTTC. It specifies CASSVGSGDNYGYTF.

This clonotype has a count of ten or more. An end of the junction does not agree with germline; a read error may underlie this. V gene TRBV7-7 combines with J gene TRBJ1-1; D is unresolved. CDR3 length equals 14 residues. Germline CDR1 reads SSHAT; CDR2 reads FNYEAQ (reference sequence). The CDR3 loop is CASSDTRQNTEAFF. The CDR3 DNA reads TGTGCTAGCAGCGATACCAGACAGAACACTGAAGCTTTCTTT.

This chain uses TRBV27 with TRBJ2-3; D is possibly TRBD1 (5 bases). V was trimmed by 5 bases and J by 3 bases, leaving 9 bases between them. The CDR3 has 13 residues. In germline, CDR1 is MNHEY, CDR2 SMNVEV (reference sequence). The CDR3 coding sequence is TGTGCCAGCAGTGTTAGGGGAACAGATACGCAGTATTTT. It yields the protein CASSVRGTDTQYF.

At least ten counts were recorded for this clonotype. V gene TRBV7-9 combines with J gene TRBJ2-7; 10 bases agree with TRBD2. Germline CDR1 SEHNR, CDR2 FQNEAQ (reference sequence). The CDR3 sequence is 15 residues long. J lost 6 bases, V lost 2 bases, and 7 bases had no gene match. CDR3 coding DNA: TGTGCCAGCAGCTTACAACTAGCGGGAAGGGGCGAGCAGTACTTC. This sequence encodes CASSLQLAGRGEQYF.

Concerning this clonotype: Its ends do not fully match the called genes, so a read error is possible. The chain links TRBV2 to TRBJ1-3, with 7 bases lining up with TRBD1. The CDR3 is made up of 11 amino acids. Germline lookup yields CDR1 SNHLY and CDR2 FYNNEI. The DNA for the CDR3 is TGTGCCAGCAGTGATGGACAGGCCATGTATTTT. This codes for CASSDGQAMYF.

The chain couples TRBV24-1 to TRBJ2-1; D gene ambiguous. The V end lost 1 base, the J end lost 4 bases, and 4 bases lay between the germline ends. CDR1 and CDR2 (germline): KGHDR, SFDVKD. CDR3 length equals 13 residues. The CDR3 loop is CATSDFRYNEQFF. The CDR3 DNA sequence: TGTGCCACCAGTGATTTCCGGTACAATGAGCAGTTCTTC.

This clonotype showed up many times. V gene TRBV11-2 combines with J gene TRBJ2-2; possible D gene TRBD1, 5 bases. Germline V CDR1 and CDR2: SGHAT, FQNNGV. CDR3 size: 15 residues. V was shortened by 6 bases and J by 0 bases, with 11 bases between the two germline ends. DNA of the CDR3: TGTGCCAGCAGTAGACAGAACCCGAACACCGGGGAGCTGTTTTTT. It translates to CASSRQNPNTGELFF.

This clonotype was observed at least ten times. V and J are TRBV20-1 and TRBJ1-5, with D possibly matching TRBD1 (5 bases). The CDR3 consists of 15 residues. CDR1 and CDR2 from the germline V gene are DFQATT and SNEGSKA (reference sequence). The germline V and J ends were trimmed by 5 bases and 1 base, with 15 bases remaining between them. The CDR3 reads CSAPRQRGSNQPQHF. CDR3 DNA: TGCAGTGCTCCCCGACAGAGGGGAAGCAATCAGCCCCAGCATTTT.

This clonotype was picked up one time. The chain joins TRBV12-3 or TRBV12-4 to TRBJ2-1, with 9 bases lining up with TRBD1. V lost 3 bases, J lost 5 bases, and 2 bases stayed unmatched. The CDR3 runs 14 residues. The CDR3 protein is CASSFGTGNNEQFF. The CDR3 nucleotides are TGTGCCAGCAGTTTCGGGACAGGGAACAATGAGCAGTTCTTC.

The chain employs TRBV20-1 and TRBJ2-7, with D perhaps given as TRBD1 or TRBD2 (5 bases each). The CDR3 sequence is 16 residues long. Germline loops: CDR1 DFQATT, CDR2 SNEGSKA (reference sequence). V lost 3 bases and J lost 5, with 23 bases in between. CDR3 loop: CSASKFHTGARDEQYF. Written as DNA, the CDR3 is TGCAGTGCTAGTAAATTTCATACCGGGGCCAGGGACGAGCAGTACTTC.

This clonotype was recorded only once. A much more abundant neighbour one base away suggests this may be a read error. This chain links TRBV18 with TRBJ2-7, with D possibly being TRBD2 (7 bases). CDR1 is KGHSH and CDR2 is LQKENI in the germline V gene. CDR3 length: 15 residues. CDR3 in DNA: TGTACCAGCTCCCGAGGGGGGGACACAGCCTACGAGCAGTACTTC. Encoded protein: CTSSRGGDTAYEQYF. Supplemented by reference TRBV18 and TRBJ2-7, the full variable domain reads NAGVMQNPRHLVRRRGQEARLRCSPMKGHSHVYWYRQLPEEGLKFMVYLQKENIIDESGMPKERFSAEFPKEGPSILRIQQVVRGDSAAYFCTSSRGGDTAYEQYFGPGTRLTVT.